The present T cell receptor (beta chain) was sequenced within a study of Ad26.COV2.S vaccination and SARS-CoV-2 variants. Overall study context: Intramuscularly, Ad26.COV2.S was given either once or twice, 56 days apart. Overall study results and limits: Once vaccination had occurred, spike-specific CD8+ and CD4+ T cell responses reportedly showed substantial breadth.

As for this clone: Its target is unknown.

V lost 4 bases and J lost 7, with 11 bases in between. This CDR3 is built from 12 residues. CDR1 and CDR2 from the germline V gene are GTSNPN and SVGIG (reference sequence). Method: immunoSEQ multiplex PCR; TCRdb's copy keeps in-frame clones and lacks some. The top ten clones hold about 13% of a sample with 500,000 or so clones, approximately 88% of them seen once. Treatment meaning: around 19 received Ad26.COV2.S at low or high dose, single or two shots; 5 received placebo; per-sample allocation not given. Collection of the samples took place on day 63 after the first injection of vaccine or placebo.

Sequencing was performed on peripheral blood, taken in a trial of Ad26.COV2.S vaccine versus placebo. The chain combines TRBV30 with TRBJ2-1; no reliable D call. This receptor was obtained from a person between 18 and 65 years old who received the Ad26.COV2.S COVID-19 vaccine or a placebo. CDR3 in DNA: TGTGCCTGGAACCGGGCCGCGAATGAGCAGTTCTTC. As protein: CAWNRAANEQFF.